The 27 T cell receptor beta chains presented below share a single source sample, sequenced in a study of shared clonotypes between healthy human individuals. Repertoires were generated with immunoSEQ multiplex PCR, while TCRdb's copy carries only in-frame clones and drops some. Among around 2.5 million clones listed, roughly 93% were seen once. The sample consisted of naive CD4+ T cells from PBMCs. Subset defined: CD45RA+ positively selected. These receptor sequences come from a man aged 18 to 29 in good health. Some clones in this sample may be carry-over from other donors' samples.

The CDR3 region is CASSSTGGKETQYF. CDR3 in DNA: TGTGCCAGCAGCTCAACCGGGGGTAAAGAGACCCAGTACTTC. This sequence joins TRBV5-6 and TRBJ2-5; maybe TRBD2 (6 bases). CDR1 and CDR2 from the germline V gene are SGHDT and YYEEEE. The CDR3 totals 14 residues. V lost 3 bases to trimming and J lost 3 bases, with 12 bases between them.

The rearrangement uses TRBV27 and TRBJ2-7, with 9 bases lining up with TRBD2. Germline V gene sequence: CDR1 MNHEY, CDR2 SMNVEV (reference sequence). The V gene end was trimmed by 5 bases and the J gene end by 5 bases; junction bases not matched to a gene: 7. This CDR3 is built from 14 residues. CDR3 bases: TGTGCCAGCAGTCGGGCGGGAGGGCCGGACGAGCAGTACTTC. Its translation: CASSRAGGPDEQYF.

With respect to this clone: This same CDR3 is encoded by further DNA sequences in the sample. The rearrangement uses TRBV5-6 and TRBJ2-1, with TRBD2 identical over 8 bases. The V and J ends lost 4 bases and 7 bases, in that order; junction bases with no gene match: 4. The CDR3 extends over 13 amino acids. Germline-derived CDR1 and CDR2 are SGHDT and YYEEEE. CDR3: CASSLGRGNEQFF. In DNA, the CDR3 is TGTGCCAGCAGCCTCGGGAGGGGGAATGAGCAGTTCTTC.

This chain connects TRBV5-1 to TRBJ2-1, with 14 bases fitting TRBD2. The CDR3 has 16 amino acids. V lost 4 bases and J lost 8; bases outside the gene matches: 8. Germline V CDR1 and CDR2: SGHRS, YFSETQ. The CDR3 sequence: CASSAGTSGSYYEQFF. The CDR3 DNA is TGCGCCAGCAGCGCGGGGACTAGCGGGAGCTATTATGAGCAGTTCTTC.

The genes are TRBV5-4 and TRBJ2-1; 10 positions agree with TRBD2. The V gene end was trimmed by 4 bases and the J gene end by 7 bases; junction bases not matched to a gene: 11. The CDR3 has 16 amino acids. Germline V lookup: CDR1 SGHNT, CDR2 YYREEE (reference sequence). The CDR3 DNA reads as TGTGCCAGCAGCCCAGGGCCCAGCGGGAGGGTAAATGAGCAGTTCTTC. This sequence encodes CASSPGPSGRVNEQFF.

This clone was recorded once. CDR3 in DNA: TGTGCCATCAGTGAGGGGACACCATATGGTGAGCAGTTCTTC. Its translation: CAISEGTPYGEQFF. The V and J genes are TRBV10-3 and TRBJ2-1, with D maybe TRBD1 (6 bases). V gave up 2 bases and J gave up 9 bases, with 14 bases separating them. The CDR3 has 14 amino acids. Germline V lookup: CDR1 ENHRY, CDR2 SYGVKD.

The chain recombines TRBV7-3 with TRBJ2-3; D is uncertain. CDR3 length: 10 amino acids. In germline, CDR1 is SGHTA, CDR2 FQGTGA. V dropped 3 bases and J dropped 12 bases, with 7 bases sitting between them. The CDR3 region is CASSFPDQYF. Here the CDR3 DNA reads TGTGCCAGCAGCTTTCCGGACCAGTATTTT.

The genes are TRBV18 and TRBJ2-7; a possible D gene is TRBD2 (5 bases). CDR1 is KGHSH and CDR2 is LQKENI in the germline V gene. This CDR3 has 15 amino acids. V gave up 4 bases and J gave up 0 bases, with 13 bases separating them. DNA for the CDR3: TGTGCCAGCTCACTGACCCTTACTAGCTCCTACGAGCAGTACTTC. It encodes CASSLTLTSSYEQYF.

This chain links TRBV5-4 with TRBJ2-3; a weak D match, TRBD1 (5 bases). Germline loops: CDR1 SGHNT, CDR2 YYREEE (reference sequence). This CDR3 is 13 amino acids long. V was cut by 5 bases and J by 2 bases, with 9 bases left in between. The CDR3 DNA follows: TGTGCCAGCAGAACAGGACCCACAGATACGCAGTATTTT. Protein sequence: CASRTGPTDTQYF. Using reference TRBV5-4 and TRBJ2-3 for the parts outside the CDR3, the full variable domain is ETGVTQSPTHLIKTRGQQVTLRCSSQSGHNTVSWYQQALGQGPQFIFQYYREEENGRGNFPPRFSGLQFPNYSSELNVNALELDDSALYLCASRTGPTDTQYFGPGTRLTVL.

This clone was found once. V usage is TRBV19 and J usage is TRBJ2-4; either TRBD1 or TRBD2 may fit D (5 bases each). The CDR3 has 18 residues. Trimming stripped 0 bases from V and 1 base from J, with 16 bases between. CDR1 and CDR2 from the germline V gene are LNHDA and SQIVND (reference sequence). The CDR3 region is CASSIDVGGRDAKNIQYF. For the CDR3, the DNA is TGTGCCAGTAGTATAGATGTTGGTGGCAGGGACGCCAAAAACATTCAGTACTTC.

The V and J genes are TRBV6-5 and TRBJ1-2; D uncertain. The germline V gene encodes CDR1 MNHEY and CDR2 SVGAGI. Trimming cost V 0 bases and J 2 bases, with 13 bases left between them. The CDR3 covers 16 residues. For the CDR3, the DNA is TGTGCCAGCAGTTACTCAATAGGTAGAGGGAACTATGGCTACACCTTC. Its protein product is CASSYSIGRGNYGYTF.

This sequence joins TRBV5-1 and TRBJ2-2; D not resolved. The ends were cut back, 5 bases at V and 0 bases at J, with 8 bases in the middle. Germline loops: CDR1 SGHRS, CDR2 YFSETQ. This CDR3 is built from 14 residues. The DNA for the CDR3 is TGCGCCAGCAGGCTGGGTTCGAACACCGGGGAGCTGTTTTTT. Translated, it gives CASRLGSNTGELFF. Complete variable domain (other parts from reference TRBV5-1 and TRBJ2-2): KAGVTQTPRYLIKTRGQQVTLSCSPISGHRSVSWYQQTPGQGLQFLFEYFSETQRNKGNFPGRFSGRQFSNSRSEMNVSTLELGDSALYLCASRLGSNTGELFFGEGSRLTVL.

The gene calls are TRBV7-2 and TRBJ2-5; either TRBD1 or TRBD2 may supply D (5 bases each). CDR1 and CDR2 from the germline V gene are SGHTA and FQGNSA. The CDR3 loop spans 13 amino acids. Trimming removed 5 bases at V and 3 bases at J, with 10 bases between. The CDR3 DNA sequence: TGTGCCAGCAGCCGGGACGGTAAAGAGACCCAGTACTTC. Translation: CASSRDGKETQYF.

The CDR3 sequence is CASSLMGRRETQYF. The DNA for the CDR3 is TGTGCCAGCAGTTTAATGGGGAGACGGGAGACCCAGTACTTC. The chain has TRBV27 and TRBJ2-5; a possible D gene is TRBD2 (5 bases). V shed 2 bases and J shed 5 bases, with 12 bases lying between them. Germline lookup yields CDR1 MNHEY and CDR2 SMNVEV (reference sequence). The CDR3 totals 14 residues.

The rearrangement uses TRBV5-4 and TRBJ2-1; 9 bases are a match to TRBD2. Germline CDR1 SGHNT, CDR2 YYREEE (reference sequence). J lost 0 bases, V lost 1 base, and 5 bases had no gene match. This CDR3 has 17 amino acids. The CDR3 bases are TGTGCCAGCAGCTTGTATGGACTAGCGTACTCCTACAATGAGCAGTTCTTC. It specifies CASSLYGLAYSYNEQFF.

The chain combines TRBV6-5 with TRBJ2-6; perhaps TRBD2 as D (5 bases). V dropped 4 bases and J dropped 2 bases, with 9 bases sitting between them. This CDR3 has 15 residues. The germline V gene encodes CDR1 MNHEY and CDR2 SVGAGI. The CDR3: CASSSPGAGANVLTF. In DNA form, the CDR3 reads TGTGCCAGCAGTTCCCCCGGGGCTGGGGCCAACGTCCTGACTTTC.

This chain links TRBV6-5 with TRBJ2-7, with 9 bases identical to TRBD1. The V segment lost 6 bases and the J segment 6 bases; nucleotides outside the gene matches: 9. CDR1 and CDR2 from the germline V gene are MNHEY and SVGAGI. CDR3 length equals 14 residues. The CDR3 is CASRTGTGLGEQYF. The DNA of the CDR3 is TGTGCCAGCAGAACCGGGACAGGGTTAGGCGAGCAGTACTTC.

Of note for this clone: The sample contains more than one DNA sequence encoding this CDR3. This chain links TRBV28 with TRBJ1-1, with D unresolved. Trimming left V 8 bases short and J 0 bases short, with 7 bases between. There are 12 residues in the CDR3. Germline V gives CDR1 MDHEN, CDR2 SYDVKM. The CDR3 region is CASRTLNTEAFF. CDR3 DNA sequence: TGTGCCAGCCGGACCCTGAACACTGAAGCTTTCTTT. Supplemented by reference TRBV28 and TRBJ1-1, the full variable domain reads DVKVTQSSRYLVKRTGEKVFLECVQDMDHENMFWYRQDPGLGLRLIYFSYDVKMKEKGDIPEGYSVSREKKERFSLILESASTNQTSMYLCASRTLNTEAFFGQGTRLTVV.

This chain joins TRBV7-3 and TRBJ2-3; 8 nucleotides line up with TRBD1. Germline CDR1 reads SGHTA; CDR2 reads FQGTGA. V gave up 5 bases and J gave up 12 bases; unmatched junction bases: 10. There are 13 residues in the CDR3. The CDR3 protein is CASSIGQGSSQYF. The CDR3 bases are TGTGCCAGCAGCATCGGACAGGGTTCAAGTCAGTATTTT.

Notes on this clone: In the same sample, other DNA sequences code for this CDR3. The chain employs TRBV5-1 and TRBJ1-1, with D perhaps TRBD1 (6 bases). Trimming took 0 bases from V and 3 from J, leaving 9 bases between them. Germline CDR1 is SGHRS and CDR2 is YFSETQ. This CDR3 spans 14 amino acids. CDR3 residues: CASSLGQGHTEAFF. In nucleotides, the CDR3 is TGCGCCAGCAGCTTGGGTCAGGGGCACACTGAAGCTTTCTTT. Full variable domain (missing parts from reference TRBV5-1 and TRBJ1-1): KAGVTQTPRYLIKTRGQQVTLSCSPISGHRSVSWYQQTPGQGLQFLFEYFSETQRNKGNFPGRFSGRQFSNSRSEMNVSTLELGDSALYLCASSLGQGHTEAFFGQGTRLTVV.

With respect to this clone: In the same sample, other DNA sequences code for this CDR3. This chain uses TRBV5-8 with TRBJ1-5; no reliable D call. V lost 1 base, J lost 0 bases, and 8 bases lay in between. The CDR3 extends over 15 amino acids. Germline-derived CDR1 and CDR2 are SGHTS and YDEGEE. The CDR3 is CASSLRGYSNQPQHF. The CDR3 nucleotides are TGTGCCAGCAGCTTGCGGGGTTATAGCAATCAGCCCCAGCATTTT.

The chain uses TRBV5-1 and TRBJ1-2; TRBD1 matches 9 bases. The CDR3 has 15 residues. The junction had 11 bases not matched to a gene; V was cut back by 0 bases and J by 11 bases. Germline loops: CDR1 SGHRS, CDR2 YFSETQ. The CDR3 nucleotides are TGCGCCAGCAGCTTGGTAGGCCTCACAGGGGGCGCGTACACCTTC. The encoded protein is CASSLVGLTGGAYTF.

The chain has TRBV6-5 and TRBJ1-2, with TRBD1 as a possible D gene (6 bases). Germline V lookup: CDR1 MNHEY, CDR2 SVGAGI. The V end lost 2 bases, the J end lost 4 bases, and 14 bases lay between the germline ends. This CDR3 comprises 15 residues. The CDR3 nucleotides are TGTGCCAGCAGTTACACCCCAGGGGCCGTCTATGGCTACACCTTC. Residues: CASSYTPGAVYGYTF.

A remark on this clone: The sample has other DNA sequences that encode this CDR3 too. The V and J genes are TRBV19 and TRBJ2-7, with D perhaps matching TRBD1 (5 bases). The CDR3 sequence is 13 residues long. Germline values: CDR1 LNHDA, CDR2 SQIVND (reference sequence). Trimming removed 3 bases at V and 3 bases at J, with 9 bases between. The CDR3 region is CASSMTDSYEQYF. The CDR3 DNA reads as TGTGCCAGTAGTATGACAGACAGCTACGAGCAGTACTTC.

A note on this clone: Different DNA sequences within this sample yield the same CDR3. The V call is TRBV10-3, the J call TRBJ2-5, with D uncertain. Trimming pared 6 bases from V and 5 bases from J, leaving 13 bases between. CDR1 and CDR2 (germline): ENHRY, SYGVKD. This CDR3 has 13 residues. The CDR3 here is CAISENPPETQYF. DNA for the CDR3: TGTGCCATCAGCGAGAATCCACCGGAGACCCAGTACTTC.

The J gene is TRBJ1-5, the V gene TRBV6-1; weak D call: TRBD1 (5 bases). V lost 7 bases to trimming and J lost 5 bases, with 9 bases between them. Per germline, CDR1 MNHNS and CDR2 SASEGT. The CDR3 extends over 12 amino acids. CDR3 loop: CASTDSYQPQHF. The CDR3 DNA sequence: TGTGCCAGCACCGACAGCTATCAGCCCCAGCATTTT.

DNA of the CDR3: TGTGCCAGCAGTGATGACAGACGCAATCAGCCCCAGCATTTT. It specifies CASSDDRRNQPQHF. The gene calls are TRBV2 and TRBJ1-5; D may be TRBD1 (5 bases). V gave up 3 bases and J gave up 2 bases, with 8 bases separating them. The germline V gene encodes CDR1 SNHLY and CDR2 FYNNEI. The CDR3 is made up of 14 amino acids.